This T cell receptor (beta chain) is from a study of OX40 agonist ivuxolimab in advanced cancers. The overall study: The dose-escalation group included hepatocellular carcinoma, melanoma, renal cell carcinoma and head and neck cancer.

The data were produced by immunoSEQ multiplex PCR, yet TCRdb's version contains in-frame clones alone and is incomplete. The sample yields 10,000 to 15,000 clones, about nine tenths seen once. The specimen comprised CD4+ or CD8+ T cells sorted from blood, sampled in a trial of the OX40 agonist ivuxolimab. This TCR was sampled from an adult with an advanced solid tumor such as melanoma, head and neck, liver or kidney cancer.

CDR3 loop: CASSPNGSVLGRSGNTIYF. In DNA, the CDR3 is TGTGCCAGCAGTCCTAACGGTTCTGTTTTGGGGCGCTCTGGAAACACCATATATTTT. J is TRBJ1-3 and V is TRBV28, with D tentatively TRBD1 (5 bases). In germline, CDR1 is MDHEN, CDR2 SYDVKM. This CDR3 is 19 amino acids long. The ends were cut back, 5 bases at V and 0 bases at J, with 23 bases in the middle.